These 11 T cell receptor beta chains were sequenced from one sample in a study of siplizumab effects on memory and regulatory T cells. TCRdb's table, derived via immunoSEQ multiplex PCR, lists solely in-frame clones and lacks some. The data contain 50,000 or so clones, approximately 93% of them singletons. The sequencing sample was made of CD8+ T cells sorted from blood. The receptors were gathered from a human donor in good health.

The CDR3 here is CASSLLGNLTEAFF. Written as DNA, the CDR3 is TGTGCCAGCAGTTTACTGGGTAACCTCACTGAAGCTTTCTTT. The rearrangement joins TRBV28 to TRBJ1-1; D ambiguous. V was cut by 2 bases and J by 4 bases, with 11 bases left in between. Germline V CDR1 and CDR2: MDHEN, SYDVKM. CDR3 length: 14 residues.

The CDR3 region has the DNA TGTGCCAGCAGCTCCACACTAGTCTACGAGCAGTACTTC. This codes for CASSSTLVYEQYF. This chain uses TRBV7-9 with TRBJ2-7; possibly TRBD2 for D (5 bases). Trimming stripped 4 bases from V and 3 bases from J, with 10 bases between. The CDR3 loop spans 13 amino acids. CDR1 and CDR2 from the germline V gene are SEHNR and FQNEAQ (reference sequence).

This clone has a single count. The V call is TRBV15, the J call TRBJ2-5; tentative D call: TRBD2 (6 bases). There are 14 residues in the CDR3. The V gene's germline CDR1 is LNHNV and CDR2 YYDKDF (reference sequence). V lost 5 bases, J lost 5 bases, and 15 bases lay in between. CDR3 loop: CATSPSGGTETQYF. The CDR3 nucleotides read TGTGCCACCAGCCCCAGCGGAGGGACTGAGACCCAGTACTTC.

The CDR3 loop is CASSFYSNTEAFF. DNA for the CDR3: TGTGCCAGCAGTTTCTACAGCAACACTGAAGCTTTCTTT. V is TRBV27 and J is TRBJ1-1; D is unresolved. From germline, CDR1 is MNHEY and CDR2 SMNVEV (reference sequence). V dropped 3 bases and J dropped 2 bases, with 7 bases sitting between them. The CDR3 spans 13 residues.

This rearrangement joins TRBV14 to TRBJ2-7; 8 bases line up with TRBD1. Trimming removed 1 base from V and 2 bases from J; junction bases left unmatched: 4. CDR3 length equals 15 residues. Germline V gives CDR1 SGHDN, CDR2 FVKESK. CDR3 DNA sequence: TGTGCCAGCAGCCAAGGACAGGGGTTCGCCTACGAGCAGTACTTC. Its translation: CASSQGQGFAYEQYF.

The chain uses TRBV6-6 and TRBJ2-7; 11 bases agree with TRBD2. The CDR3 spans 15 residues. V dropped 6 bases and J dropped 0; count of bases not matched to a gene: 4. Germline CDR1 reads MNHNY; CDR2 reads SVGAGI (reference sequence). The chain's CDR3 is CASSPGLAASYEQYF. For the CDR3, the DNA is TGTGCCAGCAGCCCGGGACTAGCGGCCTCCTACGAGCAGTACTTC.

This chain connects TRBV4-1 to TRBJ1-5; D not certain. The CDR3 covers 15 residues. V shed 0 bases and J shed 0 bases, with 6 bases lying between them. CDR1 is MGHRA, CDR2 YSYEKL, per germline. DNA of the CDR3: TGCGCCAGCAGCCAAGACCAAGATAGCAATCAGCCCCAGCATTTT. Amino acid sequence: CASSQDQDSNQPQHF.

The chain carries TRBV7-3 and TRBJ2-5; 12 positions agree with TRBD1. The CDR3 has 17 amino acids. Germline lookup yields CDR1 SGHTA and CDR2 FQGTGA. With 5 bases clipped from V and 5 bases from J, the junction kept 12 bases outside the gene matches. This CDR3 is CASSIGVAGQGAETQYF. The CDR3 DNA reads TGTGCCAGCAGCATAGGGGTTGCGGGACAGGGGGCGGAGACCCAGTACTTC.

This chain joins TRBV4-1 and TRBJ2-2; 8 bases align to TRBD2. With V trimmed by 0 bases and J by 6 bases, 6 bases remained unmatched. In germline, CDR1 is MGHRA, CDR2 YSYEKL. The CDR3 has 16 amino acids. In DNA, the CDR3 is TGCGCCAGCAGCCAAGATGTAAGCGGGAGATCCGGGGAGCTGTTTTTT. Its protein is CASSQDVSGRSGELFF.

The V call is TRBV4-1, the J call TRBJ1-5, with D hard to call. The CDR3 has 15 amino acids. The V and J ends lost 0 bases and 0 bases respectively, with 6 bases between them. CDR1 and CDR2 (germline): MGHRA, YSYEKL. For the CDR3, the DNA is TGCGCCAGCAGCCAAGAAGATTTTAGCAATCAGCCCCAGCATTTT. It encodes CASSQEDFSNQPQHF.

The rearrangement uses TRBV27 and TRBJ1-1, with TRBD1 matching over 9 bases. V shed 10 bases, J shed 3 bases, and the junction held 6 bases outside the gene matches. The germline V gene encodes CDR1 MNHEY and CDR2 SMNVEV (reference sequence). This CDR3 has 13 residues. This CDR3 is CATRDREDTEAFF. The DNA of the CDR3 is TGTGCCACCCGGGACAGGGAGGACACTGAAGCTTTCTTT.